The 19 T cell receptor beta chains listed next were all sequenced from one sample in a study of PD-L1 blockade in urothelial cancer (dated by TCRdb to about 2017). The method was the immunoSEQ multiplex PCR assay. Sourced from immuneACCESS, this table was stored by TCRdb with only in-frame sequences that have V and J called. A share of the clones is absent; for the studies checked, an unresolved V gene accounts for under half, and the remainder has no known explanation. In all, the sample holds 100,000 to 150,000 clones, and 86% of those were seen once. The ten largest clones represent roughly 2.4% of the sample. Read against the paper, the sample's time point label means: peripheral blood 6 weeks after treatment start. Sample: PBMCs, taken around atezolizumab (anti-PD-L1) treatment. The receptors stem from a middle-aged man with urothelial cancer.

The chain employs TRBV18 and TRBJ1-5; D is possibly TRBD1 (6 bases). This CDR3 has 14 amino acids. Trimming left V 3 bases short and J 3 bases short, with 9 bases between. CDR1 is KGHSH and CDR2 is LQKENI in the germline V gene. CDR3 amino acids: CASSPDRINQPQHF. CDR3 sequence (DNA): TGTGCCAGCTCACCGGACAGAATCAATCAGCCCCAGCATTTT.

This clone was picked up a small number of times. The gene calls are TRBV6-5 and TRBJ2-2; 11 bases line up with TRBD2. This CDR3 is built from 15 residues. Germline CDR1 MNHEY, CDR2 SVGAGI. After removal of 10 bases from V and 5 bases from J, the junction contained 9 bases not matched to a gene. CDR3 region: CATKGLAAPTGELFF. DNA of the CDR3: TGTGCCACCAAGGGACTAGCGGCACCTACCGGGGAGCTGTTTTTT.

DNA for the CDR3: TGTGCCAGCTCATCCTCAGGCGGGGGCTCCTACGAGCAGTACTTC. Amino acid sequence: CASSSSGGGSYEQYF. The V call is TRBV18, the J call TRBJ2-7; TRBD2 agrees at 7 bases. The CDR3 covers 15 residues. Germline CDR1 and CDR2: KGHSH and LQKENI. The V segment lost 5 bases and the J segment 0 bases; nucleotides outside the gene matches: 7.

The CDR3 sequence: CASSLDRGQETQYF. The CDR3, as DNA: TGTGCCAGCAGCTTAGATAGGGGGCAAGAGACCCAGTACTTC. This chain links TRBV11-2 with TRBJ2-5; perhaps TRBD1 as D (6 bases). The CDR3 is 14 amino acids. Per the germline V gene, CDR1 is SGHAT and CDR2 is FQNNGV. Between the trimmed V and J ends, which lost 0 bases and 2 bases, there was a span of 7 bases.

The rearrangement joins TRBV6-1 to TRBJ2-3, with D perhaps TRBD1 (5 bases). Per germline, CDR1 MNHNS and CDR2 SASEGT. With 6 bases removed from V and 1 base from J, the gap between germline ends came to 8 bases. The CDR3 spans 13 residues. In DNA form, the CDR3 reads TGTGCCAGCAGCGAACAGGGCACAGATACGCAGTATTTT. This codes for CASSEQGTDTQYF.

The gene calls are TRBV18 and TRBJ2-5; D may be TRBD2 (6 bases). The CDR3 has 13 amino acids. CDR1 is KGHSH, CDR2 LQKENI, per germline. Trimming took off 5 bases at V and 2 bases at J, with 9 bases between the two ends. CDR3 DNA sequence: TGTGCCAGCTCATCGGACTATCAAGAGACCCAGTACTTC. It encodes CASSSDYQETQYF. Full variable domain (remainder filled in from reference TRBV18 and TRBJ2-5): NAGVMQNPRHLVRRRGQEARLRCSPMKGHSHVYWYRQLPEEGLKFMVYLQKENIIDESGMPKERFSAEFPKEGPSILRIQQVVRGDSAAYFCASSSDYQETQYFGPGTRLLVL.

This clone was found once. The chain joins TRBV28 to TRBJ1-5; 9 nucleotides align to TRBD1. The germline V gene encodes CDR1 MDHEN and CDR2 SYDVKM. CDR3 length equals 14 residues. The V and J ends lost 6 bases and 7 bases, in that order; junction bases with no gene match: 7. As DNA, the CDR3 is TGTGCCAGCAGCCCGGGACAGGGCGGCCAGCCCCAGCATTTT. It is translated as CASSPGQGGQPQHF. The whole variable domain, filled in from reference TRBV28 and TRBJ1-5, reads DVKVTQSSRYLVKRTGEKVFLECVQDMDHENMFWYRQDPGLGLRLIYFSYDVKMKEKGDIPEGYSVSREKKERFSLILESASTNQTSMYLCASSPGQGGQPQHFGDGTRLSIL.

The V call is TRBV7-9, the J call TRBJ2-5; 15 bases match TRBD2. Losses at the gene ends were 5 bases for V and 6 bases for J; bases not matched to a gene: 4. The CDR3 has 15 residues. The V gene's germline CDR1 is SEHNR and CDR2 FQNEAQ (reference sequence). This chain's CDR3 is CASSPGTSGRKTQYF. CDR3 bases: TGTGCCAGCAGCCCCGGGACTAGCGGGAGGAAGACCCAGTACTTC. The whole variable domain, remainder taken from reference TRBV7-9 and TRBJ2-5, is DTGVSQNPRHKITKRGQNVTFRCDPISEHNRLYWYRQTLGQGPEFLTYFQNEAQLEKSRLLSDRFSAERPKGSFSTLEIQRTEQGDSAMYLCASSPGTSGRKTQYFGPGTRLLVL.

The chain employs TRBV5-1 and TRBJ2-2; 12 bases line up with TRBD2. The CDR3 runs to 15 residues. V was pared by 3 bases and J by 8 bases, with 5 bases of the junction left unmatched. The germline V gene encodes CDR1 SGHRS and CDR2 YFSETQ. The CDR3 DNA follows: TGCGCCAGCAGCTCCGGGACTAGCGGGTCGGGGGAGCTGTTTTTT. This gives the protein CASSSGTSGSGELFF.

The chain is built from TRBV28 and TRBJ2-7, with TRBD1 as a possible D gene (5 bases). The CDR3 contains 15 residues. CDR1 is MDHEN and CDR2 is SYDVKM in the germline V gene. Trimming pared 5 bases from V and 2 bases from J, leaving 16 bases between. Here the CDR3 reads CASSTAGQTAYEQYF. In DNA, the CDR3 is TGTGCCAGCAGTACGGCCGGACAAACTGCCTACGAGCAGTACTTC.

The table lists this clone with a few counts. The chain joins TRBV16 to TRBJ2-7, with D perhaps TRBD2 (5 bases). The V and J ends lost 0 bases and 7 bases respectively, with 16 bases between them. Per the germline V gene, CDR1 is KGHSY and CDR2 is FQNENV. The CDR3 is 15 residues long. CDR3: CASSQSAGFGGEQYF. CDR3 coding DNA: TGTGCCAGCAGCCAATCGGCGGGTTTCGGTGGGGAGCAGTACTTC.

The gene calls are TRBV11-2 and TRBJ1-1, with TRBD1 matching 8 bases. J gave up 0 bases and V 5 bases, and 8 bases lay outside the gene matches. The CDR3 has 16 residues. Germline V CDR1 and CDR2: SGHAT, FQNNGV. Here the CDR3 DNA reads TGTGCCAGCAGCCTGATTCCGGACAGGGTGAACACTGAAGCTTTCTTT. Residues: CASSLIPDRVNTEAFF.

The V and J genes are TRBV7-6 and TRBJ2-2; 8 bases match TRBD2. Germline V gene data show CDR1 as SGHVS and CDR2 as FNYEAQ. The CDR3 sequence is 15 residues long. Trimming cost V 6 bases and J 4 bases; bases outside gene matches: 7. CDR3 nucleotide sequence: TGTGCCAGCAGAAAATCAGCGGGAGCCACCGGGGAGCTGTTTTTT. It encodes CASRKSAGATGELFF. Full variable domain (remainder filled in from reference TRBV7-6 and TRBJ2-2): GAGVSQSPRYKVTKRGQDVALRCDPISGHVSLYWYRQALGQGPEFLTYFNYEAQQDKSGLPNDRFSAERPEGSISTLTIQRTEQRDSAMYRCASRKSAGATGELFFGEGSRLTVL.

The V gene is TRBV30, the J gene TRBJ2-7, with 8 bases that match TRBD2. Looked up from germline, CDR1 is GTSNPN and CDR2 is SVGIG (reference sequence). Trimming took 7 bases from V and 4 from J; bases not matched to a gene: 15. The length of the CDR3 is 15 residues. The CDR3 protein is CASGPGKGTRYEQYF. The CDR3 nucleotides read TGTGCCTCGGGGCCTGGCAAAGGGACTAGGTACGAGCAGTACTTC.

The CDR3: CASSIQGTLVTGELFF. CDR3 nucleotides: TGCGCCAGCAGCATACAAGGGACTCTCGTCACCGGGGAGCTGTTTTTT. The rearrangement joins TRBV5-1 to TRBJ2-2, with D possibly TRBD2 on 6 matching bases. Per germline, CDR1 SGHRS and CDR2 YFSETQ. The CDR3 consists of 16 residues. The V end lost 4 bases, the J end lost 4 bases, and 17 bases lay between the germline ends.

V and J are TRBV28 and TRBJ2-7; TRBD1 matches at 9 bases. CDR1 is MDHEN and CDR2 is SYDVKM in the germline V gene. The CDR3 consists of 14 residues. V gave up 10 bases and J gave up 6 bases; unmatched junction bases: 13. CDR3 nucleotides: TGTGCCACCTTGAAAACAGGGGGCATAGGCGAGCAGTACTTC. Protein product: CATLKTGGIGEQYF. The full variable domain, in which reference TRBV28 and TRBJ2-7 provide the parts outside the CDR3, is DVKVTQSSRYLVKRTGEKVFLECVQDMDHENMFWYRQDPGLGLRLIYFSYDVKMKEKGDIPEGYSVSREKKERFSLILESASTNQTSMYLCATLKTGGIGEQYFGPGTRLTVT.

This chain links TRBV5-1 with TRBJ1-4; TRBD1 is a possible D gene (5 bases). The CDR3 runs to 15 residues. Trimming removed 5 bases from V and 3 bases from J, with 14 bases in between. Germline assignment: CDR1 SGHRS and CDR2 YFSETQ. CDR3 DNA sequence: TGCGCCAGCAGTGGAGGGGCTTCAGCTAATGAAAAACTGTTTTTT. Amino acids: CASSGGASANEKLFF. Full variable domain (missing parts from reference TRBV5-1 and TRBJ1-4): KAGVTQTPRYLIKTRGQQVTLSCSPISGHRSVSWYQQTPGQGLQFLFEYFSETQRNKGNFPGRFSGRQFSNSRSEMNVSTLELGDSALYLCASSGGASANEKLFFGSGTQLSVL.

There are a few counts of this clone. The chain links TRBV27 to TRBJ2-2; maybe TRBD2 (6 bases). Trimming stripped 6 bases from V and 5 bases from J, with 10 bases between. In germline, CDR1 is MNHEY, CDR2 SMNVEV (reference sequence). The CDR3 consists of 13 residues. The CDR3 bases are TGTGCCAGCAGAACCGGAGGGACCGGGGAGCTGTTTTTT. Protein sequence: CASRTGGTGELFF.

The chain recombines TRBV9 with TRBJ2-2, with TRBD1 identical over 11 bases. J gave up 7 bases and V 3 bases, and 8 bases lay outside the gene matches. CDR1 is SGDLS, CDR2 YYNGEE, per germline. The CDR3 covers 16 residues. The CDR3 DNA follows: TGTGCCAGCAGCGGACCCGGGACAGGGGGGGTCGGGGAGCTGTTTTTT. Translated: CASSGPGTGGVGELFF.